The rows below give T cell receptor beta chains drawn from one sample of a study of shared clonotypes between healthy human individuals. Clones were sequenced by immunoSEQ multiplex PCR, and TCRdb holds only the in-frame ones, with some missing. The sample lists 550,000 to 750,000 clones; 92% were seen once. The source material was naive CD8+ T cells sorted from blood. These receptor sequences come from a man aged 25-45 years in good health. Each CDR3 is given with its conserved first and last residue.

V gene	J gene	CDR3 protein
TRBV27	TRBJ2-7	CASSALASGSPEQYF
TRBV15	TRBJ2-7	CATSRLGTLEQYF
TRBV19	TRBJ2-1	CASRLAGLREEQFF
TRBV27	TRBJ1-4	CASSYGGLGGEKLFF
TRBV2	TRBJ1-2	CASCLDRAGYGYTF
TRBV2	TRBJ2-7	CASSERGSGYEQYF
TRBV29-1	TRBJ2-1	CSVGPNGGNEQFF
TRBV4-1	TRBJ2-7	CASSQSSGGLGYEQYF
TRBV7-9	TRBJ2-1	CASSLTSGSGNEQFF
TRBV6-6	TRBJ1-2	CASSYSSGGYTF
TRBV29-1	TRBJ2-7	CSAGGDWTYEQYF
TRBV2	TRBJ2-2	CASRRSGGDTGELFF
TRBV19	TRBJ2-7	CASSIGGLYYEQYF
TRBV6-1	TRBJ2-7	CASSATIAGGTYEQYF
TRBV6-4	TRBJ2-7	CASSEGLAGFYEQYF
TRBV5-1	TRBJ1-1	CASSLGQGAIEAFF
TRBV9	TRBJ2-1	CASSVAGGTYNEQFF
TRBV13	TRBJ2-3	CASSSGGGSTDTQYF
TRBV28	TRBJ1-5	CASSLPRLNQPQHF
TRBV15	TRBJ2-1	CATSRAPGGPLYEQFF
TRBV7-2	TRBJ2-7	CASSLFWTVSSYEQYF
TRBV7-2	TRBJ2-5	CASSGGASGPWTQYF
TRBV7-2	TRBJ2-3	CASAYTLVHTQYF
TRBV7-4	TRBJ2-1	CASSYPLEEASEDEQFF
TRBV18	TRBJ2-7	CASSPWDRVLNEQYF
TRBV2	TRBJ1-5	CASSLTTPFNQPQHF
TRBV9	TRBJ2-2	CASSSGGTSGRTGELFF
TRBV7-8	TRBJ2-1	CASSPGWEAYNEQFF
TRBV9	TRBJ1-1	CASSSGGDTEAFF
TRBV27	TRBJ2-2	CASAGGSSTGELFF
TRBV7-2	TRBJ2-3	CASKLGGAATSDTQYF
TRBV19	TRBJ2-2	CASSIDPQENTGELFF
TRBV5-1	TRBJ1-1	CASSSNLGWTLNTEAFF
TRBV6-6	TRBJ2-4	CASTLDNIQYF
TRBV6-1	TRBJ1-5	CASSEDRFGNQPQHF
TRBV19	TRBJ2-7	CASSTDRGDNYEQYF
TRBV14	TRBJ2-5	CASSQLGLQETQYF
TRBV6-1	TRBJ1-5	CASSAQRREVSNQPQHF
TRBV7-9	TRBJ2-5	CASSLEDRGVRETQYF
TRBV5-6	TRBJ2-1	CASSYGTSGRRFF
TRBV25-1	TRBJ2-1	CASSEYEVYNEQFF
TRBV19	TRBJ2-3	CATKELVGIRDTQYF
TRBV28	TRBJ2-2	CASKYPGTGELFF
TRBV6-6	TRBJ2-7	CASSYSGEQYF
TRBV7-9	TRBJ1-3	CASSISPGQGVGNTIYF